A selection of T cell receptor beta chains follows, all from one sample in a study of blood T cells in healthy people across ages. One entry per CDR3 protein, called by TCRdb with MiXCR from the 5' RACE reads. The data contain 650,000 to 1,000,000 distinct CDR3 sequences, roughly 34% of them singletons. The source material was blood. These receptors came from a man aged 18 to 29 in good health. Both conserved end residues are part of each CDR3. D genes are given only for firm matches. Only some rows state a clone size, as once, few, many or a class for expanded clones.

J gene: TRBJ2-3
clone size: few
D gene: TRBD2
V gene: TRBV7-2
CDR3 protein: CASSLTSGGDTDTQYF
CDR3 DNA: TGTGCCAGCAGCTTAACTAGCGGGGGGGACACAGATACGCAGTATTTT

J gene: TRBJ2-3
clone size: .
D gene: .
V gene: TRBV5-4
CDR3 protein: CASSLRLVSTDTQYF
CDR3 DNA: TGTGCCAGCAGCTTGAGATTGGTTAGCACAGATACGCAGTATTTT

J gene: TRBJ1-5
clone size: once
D gene: .
V gene: TRBV20-1
CDR3 protein: CSAKQGASNQPQHF
CDR3 DNA: TGCAGTGCCAAACAGGGCGCGAGCAATCAGCCCCAGCATTTT

J gene: TRBJ1-4
clone size: few
D gene: .
V gene: TRBV28
CDR3 protein: CASSPSGAREKLFF
CDR3 DNA: TGTGCCAGCAGTCCCTCGGGGGCGAGAGAAAAACTGTTTTTT

J gene: TRBJ2-1
clone size: .
D gene: TRBD2
V gene: TRBV20-1
CDR3 protein: CSASGGSSYNERFF
CDR3 DNA: TGCAGTGCTAGCGGGGGGTCCTCCTACAATGAGCGGTTCTTC

J gene: TRBJ2-5
clone size: .
D gene: .
V gene: TRBV12-5
CDR3 protein: CASGRDSTFETQYF
CDR3 DNA: TGTGCTAGTGGCCGGGACTCCACCTTCGAGACCCAGTACTTC

J gene: TRBJ2-1
clone size: .
D gene: .
V gene: TRBV29-1
CDR3 protein: CSVFDRTYNEQFF
CDR3 DNA: TGCAGCGTCTTCGACAGGACCTACAATGAGCAGTTCTTC

J gene: TRBJ2-7
clone size: .
D gene: .
V gene: TRBV12-3/TRBV12-4
CDR3 protein: CASSLRTLRFNEQYF
CDR3 DNA: TGTGCCAGCAGTTTGCGGACCCTCAGGTTCAATGAGCAGTACTTC

J gene: TRBJ2-5
clone size: .
D gene: TRBD2
V gene: TRBV20-1
CDR3 protein: CSATQSGGPGETQYF
CDR3 DNA: TGCAGTGCAACCCAATCGGGGGGGCCTGGAGAGACCCAGTACTTC

J gene: TRBJ1-5
clone size: few
D gene: .
V gene: TRBV4-3
CDR3 protein: CASSQRRGSQPQHF
CDR3 DNA: TGCGCCAGCAGCCAGAGAAGGGGGAGTCAGCCCCAGCATTTT

J gene: TRBJ2-1
clone size: .
D gene: TRBD1
V gene: TRBV15
CDR3 protein: CATTWGTGEYNEQFF
CDR3 DNA: TGTGCCACCACATGGGGGACAGGGGAATACAATGAGCAGTTCTTC

J gene: TRBJ1-1
clone size: .
D gene: .
V gene: TRBV9
CDR3 protein: CASSVNGKGGNTEAFF
CDR3 DNA: TGTGCCAGCAGCGTAAATGGTAAGGGGGGGAACACTGAAGCTTTCTTT

J gene: TRBJ1-1
clone size: few
D gene: .
V gene: TRBV21-1
CDR3 protein: CASSSGVGGGLNTEAFF
CDR3 DNA: TGTGCCAGCAGCAGCGGTGTTGGGGGAGGCTTGAACACTGAAGCTTTCTTT

J gene: TRBJ2-7
clone size: .
D gene: .
V gene: TRBV5-1
CDR3 protein: CASSFDWGSGEQYF
CDR3 DNA: TGCGCCAGCAGCTTCGACTGGGGGTCAGGTGAGCAGTACTTC

J gene: TRBJ1-2
clone size: .
D gene: .
V gene: TRBV12-3/TRBV12-4
CDR3 protein: CASSSGGLGGHGYTF
CDR3 DNA: TGTGCCAGCAGTTCCGGAGGACTGGGAGGCCATGGCTACACCTTC

J gene: TRBJ2-1
clone size: few
D gene: .
V gene: TRBV7-9
CDR3 protein: CASSLAEIDEQFF
CDR3 DNA: TGTGCCAGCAGCTTAGCGGAGATAGATGAGCAGTTCTTC

J gene: TRBJ2-1
clone size: many
D gene: .
V gene: TRBV5-1
CDR3 protein: CASRITEYNEQFF
CDR3 DNA: TGCGCCAGCAGAATAACAGAATACAATGAGCAGTTCTTC

J gene: TRBJ1-2
clone size: many
D gene: TRBD1
V gene: TRBV20-1
CDR3 protein: CSAPDRVYGYTF
CDR3 DNA: TGCAGTGCTCCAGACAGGGTCTATGGCTACACCTTC

J gene: TRBJ2-4
clone size: .
D gene: TRBD1
V gene: TRBV30
CDR3 protein: CAWSIGQGAEEQYF
CDR3 DNA: TGTGCCTGGAGTATAGGACAGGGGGCGGAAGAGCAGTACTTC

J gene: TRBJ2-1
clone size: many
D gene: .
V gene: TRBV14
CDR3 protein: CASSQLMRKQFF
CDR3 DNA: TGTGCCAGCAGCCAATTAATGCGGAAGCAGTTCTTC

J gene: TRBJ1-2
clone size: .
D gene: TRBD1
V gene: TRBV29-1
CDR3 protein: CSVGGLQDRGTKYGYTF
CDR3 DNA: TGCAGCGTTGGAGGCCTTCAGGACAGGGGAACTAAGTATGGCTACACCTTC

J gene: TRBJ2-7
clone size: .
D gene: .
V gene: TRBV27
CDR3 protein: CAQTGRALDNEQYF
CDR3 DNA: TGTGCCCAAACAGGGAGGGCACTCGACAATGAGCAGTACTTC

J gene: TRBJ2-1
clone size: few
D gene: .
V gene: TRBV5-1
CDR3 protein: CASSPFSGEAGNEQFF
CDR3 DNA: TGCGCCAGCAGTCCCTTCTCGGGGGAGGCCGGTAATGAGCAGTTCTTC

J gene: TRBJ2-3
clone size: .
D gene: TRBD1
V gene: TRBV5-5
CDR3 protein: CASSPMTGPTDTQYF
CDR3 DNA: TGTGCCAGCAGCCCTATGACAGGGCCCACAGATACGCAGTATTTT

J gene: TRBJ1-2
clone size: few
D gene: .
V gene: TRBV3-1
CDR3 protein: CASSQQANYGYTF
CDR3 DNA: TGTGCCAGCAGCCAGCAAGCTAACTATGGCTACACCTTC

J gene: TRBJ2-7
clone size: few
D gene: .
V gene: TRBV20-1
CDR3 protein: CSAVGGEQYF
CDR3 DNA: TGCAGTGCCGTTGGAGGCGAGCAGTACTTC

J gene: TRBJ2-3
clone size: .
D gene: .
V gene: TRBV20-1
CDR3 protein: CSARGRLVADTQYF
CDR3 DNA: TGCAGTGCTAGGGGGCGACTAGTGGCAGATACGCAGTATTTT

J gene: TRBJ2-6
clone size: .
D gene: TRBD1
V gene: TRBV10-3
CDR3 protein: CAIGTGAGVNVLTF
CDR3 DNA: TGTGCCATCGGTACAGGGGCTGGGGTCAACGTCCTGACTTTC

J gene: TRBJ1-6
clone size: .
D gene: .
V gene: TRBV7-6
CDR3 protein: CASSSGTGDNSPLHF
CDR3 DNA: TGTGCCAGCAGCTCAGGGACGGGAGATAATTCACCCCTCCACTTT

J gene: TRBJ1-5
clone size: .
D gene: .
V gene: TRBV6-6
CDR3 protein: CASTKGGITSNQPQHF
CDR3 DNA: TGTGCCAGCACCAAGGGGGGGATAACTAGCAATCAGCCCCAGCATTTT

J gene: TRBJ1-6
clone size: .
D gene: TRBD1
V gene: TRBV12-3/TRBV12-4
CDR3 protein: CTSSPGQGPSPLHF
CDR3 DNA: TGTACCAGCAGTCCCGGACAGGGCCCTTCACCCCTCCACTTT

J gene: TRBJ1-2
clone size: few
D gene: .
V gene: TRBV2
CDR3 protein: CASTLSIRDGGNGYTF
CDR3 DNA: TGTGCCAGCACCCTCAGCATCAGGGATGGAGGGAATGGCTACACCTTC

J gene: TRBJ2-5
clone size: once
D gene: .
V gene: TRBV29-1
CDR3 protein: CSVVHDEQYF
CDR3 DNA: TGCAGCGTTGTTCACGATGAGCAGTACTTC

J gene: TRBJ1-1
clone size: few
D gene: .
V gene: TRBV12-3/TRBV12-4
CDR3 protein: CASSFRQANTEAFF
CDR3 DNA: TGTGCCAGCAGTTTCAGGCAGGCGAACACTGAAGCTTTCTTT

J gene: TRBJ2-7
clone size: .
D gene: .
V gene: TRBV27
CDR3 protein: CACGRRYEQYF
CDR3 DNA: TGTGCCTGCGGACGGCGCTACGAGCAGTACTTC

J gene: TRBJ2-1
clone size: .
D gene: TRBD1
V gene: TRBV7-9
CDR3 protein: CASSRIDRETYEQFF
CDR3 DNA: TGTGCCAGCAGCAGAATCGACAGGGAAACCTACGAGCAGTTCTTC

J gene: TRBJ2-1
clone size: .
D gene: .
V gene: TRBV7-8
CDR3 protein: CASSYRRGGHEQFF
CDR3 DNA: TGTGCCAGCAGCTACAGACGAGGTGGCCATGAGCAGTTCTTC

J gene: TRBJ2-1
clone size: few
D gene: .
V gene: TRBV28
CDR3 protein: CASSYGPYGEQFF
CDR3 DNA: TGTGCCAGCAGTTACGGGCCTTACGGTGAGCAGTTCTTC

J gene: TRBJ2-3
clone size: .
D gene: TRBD2
V gene: TRBV7-2
CDR3 protein: CASSTVAGGPDTQYF
CDR3 DNA: TGTGCCAGCAGCACCGTAGCGGGGGGGCCTGATACGCAGTATTTT

J gene: TRBJ1-2
clone size: .
D gene: .
V gene: TRBV12-3/TRBV12-4
CDR3 protein: CASSWGRGYSGYTF
CDR3 DNA: TGTGCCAGCAGTTGGGGCAGGGGATATTCTGGCTACACCTTC

J gene: TRBJ1-6
clone size: many
D gene: .
V gene: TRBV20-1
CDR3 protein: CSARGDVGSYNSPLHF
CDR3 DNA: TGCAGTGCTAGAGGGGACGTAGGGTCCTATAATTCACCCCTCCACTTT

J gene: TRBJ2-1
clone size: few
D gene: .
V gene: TRBV30
CDR3 protein: CAWSEYGEQFF
CDR3 DNA: TGTGCCTGGAGTGAATACGGTGAGCAGTTCTTC

J gene: TRBJ2-5
clone size: few
D gene: TRBD2
V gene: TRBV20-1
CDR3 protein: CSASSTRLAGRETQYF
CDR3 DNA: TGCAGTGCTAGTTCGACCCGGCTAGCGGGCCGAGAGACCCAGTACTTC

J gene: TRBJ1-2
clone size: .
D gene: .
V gene: TRBV9
CDR3 protein: CASSARSDGYTF
CDR3 DNA: TGTGCCAGCAGCGCAAGGAGCGATGGCTACACCTTC

J gene: TRBJ2-1
clone size: few
D gene: .
V gene: TRBV2
CDR3 protein: CASIGQGGNEQFF
CDR3 DNA: TGTGCCAGCATAGGGCAGGGGGGTAATGAGCAGTTCTTC

J gene: TRBJ2-5
clone size: few
D gene: TRBD1
V gene: TRBV20-1
CDR3 protein: CSARPPDRERQETQYF
CDR3 DNA: TGCAGTGCTAGACCGCCGGACAGGGAACGGCAAGAGACCCAGTACTTC

J gene: TRBJ1-5
clone size: few
D gene: .
V gene: TRBV7-2
CDR3 protein: CASSLEQGSNQPQHF
CDR3 DNA: TGTGCCAGCAGCTTGGAACAGGGTAGCAATCAGCCCCAGCATTTT

J gene: TRBJ1-1
clone size: .
D gene: .
V gene: TRBV14
CDR3 protein: CASSQEVGENTEAFF
CDR3 DNA: TGTGCCAGCAGCCAAGAAGTGGGGGAGAACACTGAAGCTTTCTTT

J gene: TRBJ1-1
clone size: many
D gene: .
V gene: TRBV12-3/TRBV12-4
CDR3 protein: CASSLRAGNTEAFF
CDR3 DNA: TGTGCCAGCAGTTTACGCGCAGGGAACACTGAAGCTTTCTTT

J gene: TRBJ1-5
clone size: few
D gene: TRBD1
V gene: TRBV4-1
CDR3 protein: CASSPRDSLNQPQHF
CDR3 DNA: TGCGCCAGCAGCCCCCGGGACAGCCTCAATCAGCCCCAGCATTTT

J gene: TRBJ2-7
clone size: .
D gene: .
V gene: TRBV27
CDR3 protein: CASSPGTGTSEQYF
CDR3 DNA: TGTGCCAGCAGCCCCGGGACAGGGACTAGCGAGCAGTACTTC

J gene: TRBJ2-1
clone size: .
D gene: .
V gene: TRBV12-3/TRBV12-4
CDR3 protein: CASSQARVQFF
CDR3 DNA: TGTGCCAGCAGTCAAGCCAGGGTACAGTTCTTC

J gene: TRBJ1-2
clone size: few
D gene: TRBD1
V gene: TRBV5-1
CDR3 protein: CASSWGQGSNYGYTF
CDR3 DNA: TGCGCCAGCAGCTGGGGACAGGGGAGCAACTATGGCTACACCTTC

J gene: TRBJ2-7
clone size: many
D gene: TRBD1
V gene: TRBV10-3
CDR3 protein: CAIGQGISYEQYF
CDR3 DNA: TGTGCCATCGGACAGGGAATCTCCTACGAGCAGTACTTC